Shown below are 5 T cell receptor beta chains from a single sample sequenced in a study of T cells after yellow fever vaccination. TCRdb re-called the 5' RACE reads with MiXCR, one entry per CDR3 protein. This table has 300,000 to 450,000 distinct CDR3 sequences, 7% to 9% appearing once. Material: PBMCs, obtained about 41 days after the first yellow fever vaccination. All receptors come from a man younger than 35 who received the YFV17D yellow fever vaccine.

In its sample, this clonotype was seen many times. The chain couples TRBV5-1 to TRBJ2-5; no clear D. Germline V gene lookup returns CDR1 SGHRS and CDR2 YFSETQ. The CDR3 is 11 residues long. The V gene lost 0 bases and the J gene lost 7 bases, with 4 bases spanning the gap. The CDR3 sequence: CASSLEWTQYF. CDR3 nucleotide sequence: TGCGCCAGCAGCTTGGAGTGGACCCAGTACTTC.

This clonotype was found a few times. In nucleotides, the CDR3 is TGTGCCAGCTCAGTTGGGGACGGGGACTACGAGCAGTACGTC. It encodes CASSVGDGDYEQYV. V usage is TRBV18 and J usage is TRBJ2-7, with D possibly called TRBD1 or TRBD2 (5 bases each). The germline V and J ends were trimmed by 5 bases and 3 bases, with 14 bases remaining between them. The CDR3 length is 14 residues. CDR1 and CDR2 (germline): KGHSH, LQKENI.

In this sample, this clonotype turned up a few times. This chain uses TRBV3-1 with TRBJ2-3; no definite D call. The CDR3 consists of 13 residues. Deletions cut 4 bases from V and 3 bases from J, with 8 bases between. The germline V gene has CDR1 LGHDT and CDR2 YNNKEL (reference sequence). The CDR3 coding sequence is TGTGCCAGCAGCCGGTCCAGAACAGATACGCAGTATTTT. It translates to CASSRSRTDTQYF.

This clonotype was found a few times. The rearrangement uses TRBV6-1 and TRBJ2-5; D is ambiguous. CDR1 is MNHNS and CDR2 is SASEGT in the germline V gene. V was shortened by 6 bases and J by 3 bases, with 11 bases between the two germline ends. CDR3 length: 13 amino acids. CDR3 loop: CASRRVPKETQYF. The CDR3 DNA sequence: TGTGCCAGCAGGAGAGTTCCAAAAGAGACCCAGTACTTC.

The J gene is TRBJ2-1, the V gene TRBV9; 10 bases fit TRBD2. The CDR3 has 17 residues. Germline CDR1 reads SGDLS; CDR2 reads YYNGEE. The junction had 4 bases not matched to a gene; V was cut back by 1 base and J by 0 bases. DNA for the CDR3: TGTGCCAGCAGCGTAAATCCTAGCGGGAGCTCCTACAATGAGCAGTTCTTC. Amino acids: CASSVNPSGSSYNEQFF. Complete variable domain (other parts from reference TRBV9 and TRBJ2-1): DSGVTQTPKHLITATGQRVTLRCSPRSGDLSVYWYQQSLDQGLQFLIQYYNGEERAKGNILERFSAQQFPDLHSELNLSSLELGDSALYFCASSVNPSGSSYNEQFFGPGTRLTVL.